Below are 30 T cell receptor beta chains sequenced from a single sample in a study of radiotherapy plus CTLA-4 blockade in lung cancer. Assay used: immunoSEQ multiplex PCR; TCRdb lists only in-frame clones, some missing. The table includes about 25,000 clones, around 72% detected once. Sequences were derived from peripheral blood, sampled from a patient treated with radiotherapy plus ipilimumab. These receptors all stem from a human donor with non-small cell lung cancer who had stable disease on radiotherapy plus ipilimumab.

This chain connects TRBV5-8 to TRBJ1-3; D gene uncertain. CDR3 size: 13 residues. V lost 5 bases and J lost 0, with 6 bases in between. CDR1 SGHTS and CDR2 YDEGEE come from the germline V gene. For the CDR3, the DNA is TGTGCCAGCAGGGCGTACTCTGGAAACACCATATATTTT. It specifies CASRAYSGNTIYF.

The chain uses TRBV9 and TRBJ1-1; 9 bases fit TRBD1. The germline gives CDR1 SGDLS, CDR2 YYNGEE. V dropped 4 bases and J dropped 3; count of bases not matched to a gene: 10. CDR3 length: 16 amino acids. DNA for the CDR3: TGTGCCAGCAGCAAGAGTGGTGGGACAGGGCACACTGAAGCTTTCTTT. Encoded protein: CASSKSGGTGHTEAFF. Full variable domain (missing parts from reference TRBV9 and TRBJ1-1): DSGVTQTPKHLITATGQRVTLRCSPRSGDLSVYWYQQSLDQGLQFLIQYYNGEERAKGNILERFSAQQFPDLHSELNLSSLELGDSALYFCASSKSGGTGHTEAFFGQGTRLTVV.

This clone has a single count. J is TRBJ2-2 and V is TRBV7-2, with D maybe TRBD2 (5 bases). The CDR3 consists of 14 residues. Germline CDR1 reads SGHTA; CDR2 reads FQGNSA. The ends were cut back, 1 base at V and 4 bases at J, with 7 bases in the middle. The CDR3: CASSLGRPTGELFF. CDR3 nucleotide sequence: TGTGCCAGCAGCTTAGGGAGGCCCACCGGGGAGCTGTTTTTT.

The chain is built from TRBV10-3 and TRBJ2-3; D is tentatively TRBD1 or TRBD2 (5 bases each). Germline V gives CDR1 ENHRY, CDR2 SYGVKD. CDR3 length: 17 residues. V gave up 5 bases and J gave up 1 base, with 19 bases separating them. CDR3 in DNA: TGTGCCATCAGTTCTTTGACCGCAACGGGGCGCACAGATACGCAGTATTTT. As protein: CAISSLTATGRTDTQYF.

The chain recombines TRBV6-5 with TRBJ2-7; 7 nucleotides agree with TRBD1. V gave up 0 bases and J gave up 3 bases; unmatched junction bases: 8. Germline lookup yields CDR1 MNHEY and CDR2 SVGAGI. There are 16 residues in the CDR3. The CDR3 nucleotides are TGTGCCAGCAGTTACTCGCAGGGGGAATTCCTCTACGAGCAGTACTTC. Amino acids: CASSYSQGEFLYEQYF.

In its sample, this clone was seen once. The V call is TRBV28, the J call TRBJ1-5; D is uncertain. The CDR3 has 13 amino acids. Germline V gives CDR1 MDHEN, CDR2 SYDVKM. Trimming left V 4 bases short and J 5 bases short, with 9 bases between. For the CDR3, the DNA is TGTGCCAGCAGTTCTACCCTGTATCAGCCCCAGCATTTT. It codes for CASSSTLYQPQHF.

The chain uses TRBV7-3 and TRBJ1-2; TRBD1 matches 8 bases. CDR3 length: 13 residues. CDR1 and CDR2 from the germline V gene are SGHTA and FQGTGA. The ends lost 3 bases at V and 8 bases at J; junction bases unmatched: 5. The chain's CDR3 is CASSFLTGVGYTF. DNA for the CDR3: TGTGCCAGCAGCTTCCTGACAGGGGTAGGCTACACCTTC.

The V and J genes are TRBV6-6 and TRBJ1-2; 10 positions match TRBD1. The ends lost 5 bases at V and 5 bases at J; junction bases unmatched: 8. The CDR3 is 15 residues long. Per the germline V gene, CDR1 is MNHNY and CDR2 is SVGAGI (reference sequence). CDR3 bases: TGTGCCAGCAGTCCGGGACAGGGGAGCGCATATGGCTACACCTTC. Translation: CASSPGQGSAYGYTF.

The chain uses TRBV14 and TRBJ2-5; 11 bases map to TRBD1. After removal of 4 bases from V and 2 bases from J, the junction contained 3 bases not matched to a gene. Germline CDR1 SGHDN, CDR2 FVKESK. The CDR3 covers 15 residues. DNA for the CDR3: TGTGCCAGCAGCCGGGACAGGGGGTTTCAAGAGACCCAGTACTTC. This sequence encodes CASSRDRGFQETQYF.

This clone was observed a single time. CDR3 DNA: TGTGCCAGCTCAGGTGGGAGGGAGGCAGATACGCAGTATTTT. This gives the protein CASSGGREADTQYF. The chain joins TRBV6-1 to TRBJ2-3; TRBD2 aligns across 7 bases. The CDR3 spans 14 residues. J was trimmed by 4 bases and V by 8 bases; bases with no gene match: 9. The germline V gene encodes CDR1 MNHNS and CDR2 SASEGT.

The rearrangement links TRBV7-9 to TRBJ2-1, with TRBD2 matching over 13 bases. Germline CDR1 reads SEHNR; CDR2 reads FQNEAQ (reference sequence). The CDR3 has 16 residues. Losses at the gene ends were 6 bases for V and 6 bases for J; bases not matched to a gene: 8. The CDR3 DNA follows: TGTGCCAGCAGGTTACTAGCGGGAGGGCTTCTCAATGAGCAGTTCTTC. Encoded protein: CASRLLAGGLLNEQFF.

This clone was seen only a few times. The chain links TRBV6-6 to TRBJ2-2; D is ambiguous. Trimming left V 7 bases short and J 1 base short, with 7 bases between. The CDR3 length is 13 residues. The germline gives CDR1 MNHNY, CDR2 SVGAGI (reference sequence). CDR3 amino acids: CASNELNTGELFF. The CDR3 DNA reads TGTGCCAGCAACGAGTTGAACACCGGGGAGCTGTTTTTT.

The chain uses TRBV19 and TRBJ2-1; 11 bases are a match to TRBD2. The germline CDR1 and CDR2 sequences are LNHDA and SQIVND (reference sequence). CDR3 length: 15 residues. V lost 6 bases, J lost 5 bases, and 6 bases stayed unmatched. CDR3 region: CASRSSGRSNNEQFF. The CDR3 DNA sequence: TGTGCCAGTAGATCTAGCGGGAGGTCCAACAATGAGCAGTTCTTC. The whole variable domain, remainder taken from reference TRBV19 and TRBJ2-1, is DGGITQSPKYLFRKEGQNVTLSCEQNLNHDAMYWYRQDPGQGLRLIYYSQIVNDFQKGDIAEGYSVSREKKESFPLTVTSAQKNPTAFYLCASRSSGRSNNEQFFGPGTRLTVL.

This clone was seen just once. V gene TRBV5-1 combines with J gene TRBJ2-5, with 8 bases identical to TRBD2. The V gene's germline CDR1 is SGHRS and CDR2 YFSETQ. This CDR3 comprises 15 residues. V trimming: 4 bases; J trimming: 5 bases; junction bases outside the gene matches: 10. The CDR3 spells CASSPGGQLSETQYF. CDR3 coding DNA: TGCGCCAGCAGCCCGGGGGGGCAATTATCCGAGACCCAGTACTTC.

As to this clone: Other DNA sequences of this sample code for an identical CDR3. The chain couples TRBV9 to TRBJ2-2; the D is unclear. V was shortened by 0 bases and J by 2 bases, with 8 bases between the two germline ends. CDR3 size: 15 residues. Germline V gives CDR1 SGDLS, CDR2 YYNGEE. The CDR3 nucleotides are TGTGCCAGCAGCGTAGGAGGATCTAACACCGGGGAGCTGTTTTTT. This translates into CASSVGGSNTGELFF.

V is TRBV30 and J is TRBJ1-1, with D possibly matching TRBD1 (5 bases). CDR1 is GTSNPN, CDR2 SVGIG, per germline (reference sequence). This CDR3 region has 12 residues. The CDR3 here is CEGTGSNTEAFF. For the CDR3, the DNA is TGTGAAGGGACGGGATCTAACACTGAAGCTTTCTTT.

The rearrangement links TRBV27 to TRBJ2-7; 9 bases are a match to TRBD1. V lost 5 bases, J lost 6 bases, and 5 bases stayed unmatched. Germline CDR1 is MNHEY and CDR2 is SMNVEV (reference sequence). This CDR3 contains 13 residues. This CDR3 is CASSGQGRAEQYF. The CDR3, as DNA: TGTGCCAGCAGTGGACAGGGGAGGGCCGAGCAGTACTTC.

The genes are TRBV14 and TRBJ1-5; D possibly corresponds to TRBD1 (5 bases). Germline lookup yields CDR1 SGHDN and CDR2 FVKESK. V was cut by 3 bases and J by 10 bases, with 10 bases left in between. The CDR3 has 12 residues. CDR3 loop: CASSHLGGPQHF. The CDR3 nucleotides read TGTGCCAGCAGCCACCTTGGGGGTCCCCAGCATTTT.

The V call is TRBV29-1, the J call TRBJ2-2; D is undetermined. Germline CDR1 is SQVTM and CDR2 is ANQGSEA. Trimming shortened V by 4 bases and J by 4 bases, and 13 bases separated the two germline ends. This CDR3 spans 14 amino acids. In DNA form, the CDR3 reads TGCAGCGTTGTACGTGCAACGGGCACCGGGGAGCTGTTTTTT. Amino acid sequence: CSVVRATGTGELFF.

V and J are TRBV5-1 and TRBJ1-2; a weak D match, TRBD1 (6 bases). The CDR3 has 14 residues. Germline loops: CDR1 SGHRS, CDR2 YFSETQ. Trimming shortened V by 4 bases and J by 8 bases, and 18 bases separated the two germline ends. The CDR3: CASSVDGGLRGYTF. The CDR3 DNA is TGCGCCAGCAGCGTGGATGGGGGGCTGAGAGGCTACACCTTC.

This clone was recorded only once. The CDR3 coding sequence is TGTGCCAGCAGCCCCCGGACAGGGAAAGACACTGAAGCTTTCTTT. It is translated as CASSPRTGKDTEAFF. The genes are TRBV11-3 and TRBJ1-1; 8 nucleotides align to TRBD1. Per the germline V gene, CDR1 is SGHNT and CDR2 is YENEEA. Trimming cost V 5 bases and J 3 bases; bases outside gene matches: 8. The CDR3 extends over 15 amino acids.

This clone has only a few counts. The rearrangement links TRBV10-3 to TRBJ1-1; 8 bases line up with TRBD1. This CDR3 contains 14 residues. Germline V gene data show CDR1 as ENHRY and CDR2 as SYGVKD. V shed 6 bases and J 6 bases; nucleotides not matched to a gene: 9. CDR3 residues: CAIRNTGGGPEAFF. The CDR3 region has the DNA TGTGCCATCAGAAATACAGGGGGGGGGCCTGAAGCTTTCTTT.

J is TRBJ2-5 and V is TRBV2, with D tentatively TRBD1 or TRBD2 (5 bases each). Trimming stripped 3 bases from V and 1 base from J, with 15 bases between. CDR3 length: 16 amino acids. Germline lookup yields CDR1 SNHLY and CDR2 FYNNEI. CDR3 DNA: TGTGCCAGCAGTGAGGTCAGCTTTGGGGGCCAAGAGACCCAGTACTTC. Translation: CASSEVSFGGQETQYF.

This clone was seen a handful of times. The chain is built from TRBV7-2 and TRBJ1-1, with TRBD1 as a possible D gene (5 bases). The CDR3 is made up of 14 amino acids. Germline lookup yields CDR1 SGHTA and CDR2 FQGNSA. The V and J ends lost 2 bases and 4 bases respectively, with 11 bases between them. The CDR3 nucleotides are TGTGCCAGCAGCTTAACGGCAGGGAGCACTGAAGCTTTCTTT. It encodes CASSLTAGSTEAFF.

This clone showed up just a few times. J is TRBJ2-5 and V is TRBV27; TRBD1 matches 8 bases. The CDR3 sequence is 13 residues long. In germline, CDR1 is MNHEY, CDR2 SMNVEV (reference sequence). The junction had 6 bases not matched to a gene; V was cut back by 5 bases and J by 7 bases. The CDR3 sequence: CASSPQGVGTQYF. In DNA, the CDR3 is TGTGCCAGCAGTCCACAGGGGGTAGGGACCCAGTACTTC.

The genes are TRBV28 and TRBJ1-5; no firm D call. Germline assignment: CDR1 MDHEN and CDR2 SYDVKM. V lost 5 bases, J lost 3 bases, and 20 bases lay in between. This CDR3 is built from 17 residues. The DNA of the CDR3 is TGTGCCAGCAGTCCGCCACCGCCATCGATTGACAATCAGCCCCAGCATTTT. It yields the protein CASSPPPPSIDNQPQHF.

The V call is TRBV5-1, the J call TRBJ2-5; 11 nucleotides line up with TRBD2. V lost 3 bases and J lost 1; bases outside the gene matches: 8. This CDR3 contains 17 residues. CDR1 and CDR2 (germline): SGHRS, YFSETQ. CDR3 sequence: CASSSSKLAGGQETQYF. The CDR3 DNA reads as TGCGCCAGCAGCTCCTCTAAGCTAGCGGGAGGCCAAGAGACCCAGTACTTC.

The chain has TRBV7-9 and TRBJ2-3; D gene unclear. This CDR3 has 13 amino acids. From germline, CDR1 is SEHNR and CDR2 FQNEAQ (reference sequence). Trimming removed 4 bases at V and 3 bases at J, with 8 bases between. The chain's CDR3 is CASSSISTDTQYF. As DNA, the CDR3 is TGTGCCAGCAGCTCTATATCTACAGATACGCAGTATTTT.

V gene TRBV28 combines with J gene TRBJ1-4, with a weak D call TRBD1 (5 bases). The ends were cut back, 10 bases at V and 2 bases at J, with 14 bases in the middle. CDR3 length equals 14 residues. Germline CDR1 is MDHEN and CDR2 is SYDVKM. For the CDR3, the DNA is TGTGCCATCAGGCTTGGGGACACTAATGAAAAACTGTTTTTT. Protein sequence: CAIRLGDTNEKLFF.

In its sample, this clone was seen a few times. The chain is built from TRBV7-8 and TRBJ2-3, with TRBD1 matching over 9 bases. This CDR3 is 16 amino acids long. After removal of 5 bases from V and 4 bases from J, the junction contained 10 bases not matched to a gene. The V gene's germline CDR1 is SGHVS and CDR2 FQNEAQ. CDR3: CASSAQGAWSADTQYF. The CDR3 DNA sequence: TGTGCCAGCAGCGCACAGGGGGCTTGGAGCGCAGATACGCAGTATTTT.